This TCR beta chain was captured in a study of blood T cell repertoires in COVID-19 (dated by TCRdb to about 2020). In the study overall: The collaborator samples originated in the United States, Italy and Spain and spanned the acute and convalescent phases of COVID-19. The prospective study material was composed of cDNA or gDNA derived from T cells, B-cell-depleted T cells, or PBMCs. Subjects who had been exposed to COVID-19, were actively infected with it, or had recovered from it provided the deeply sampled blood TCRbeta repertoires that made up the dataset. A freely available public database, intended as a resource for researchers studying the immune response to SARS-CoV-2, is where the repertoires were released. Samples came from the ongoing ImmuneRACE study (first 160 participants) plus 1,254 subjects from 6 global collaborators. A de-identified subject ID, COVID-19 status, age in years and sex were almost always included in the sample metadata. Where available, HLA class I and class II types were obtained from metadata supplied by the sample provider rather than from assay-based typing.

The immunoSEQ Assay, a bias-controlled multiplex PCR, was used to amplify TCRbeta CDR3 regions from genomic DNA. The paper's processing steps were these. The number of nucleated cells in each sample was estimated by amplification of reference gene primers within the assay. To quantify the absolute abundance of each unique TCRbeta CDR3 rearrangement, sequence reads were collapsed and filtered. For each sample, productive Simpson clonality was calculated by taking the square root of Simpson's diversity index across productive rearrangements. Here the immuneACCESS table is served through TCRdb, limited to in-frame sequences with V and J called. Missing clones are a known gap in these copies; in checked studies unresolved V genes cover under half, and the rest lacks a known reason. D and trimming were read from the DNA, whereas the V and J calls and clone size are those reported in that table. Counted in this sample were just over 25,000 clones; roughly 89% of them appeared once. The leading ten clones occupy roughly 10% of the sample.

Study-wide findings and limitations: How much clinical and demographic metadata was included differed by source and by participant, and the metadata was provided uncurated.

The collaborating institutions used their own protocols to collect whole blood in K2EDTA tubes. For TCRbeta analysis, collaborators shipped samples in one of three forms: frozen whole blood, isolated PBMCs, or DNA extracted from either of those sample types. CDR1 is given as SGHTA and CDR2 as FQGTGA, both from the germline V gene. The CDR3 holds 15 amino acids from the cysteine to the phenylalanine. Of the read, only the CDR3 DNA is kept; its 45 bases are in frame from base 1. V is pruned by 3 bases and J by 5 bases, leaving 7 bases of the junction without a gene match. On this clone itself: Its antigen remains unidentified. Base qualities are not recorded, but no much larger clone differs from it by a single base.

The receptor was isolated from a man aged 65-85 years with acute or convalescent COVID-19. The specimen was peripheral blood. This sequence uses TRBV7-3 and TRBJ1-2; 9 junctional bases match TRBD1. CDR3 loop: CASSFGGQGLYGYTF. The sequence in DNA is TGTGCCAGCAGCTTTGGGGGACAGGGACTTTATGGCTACACCTTC.